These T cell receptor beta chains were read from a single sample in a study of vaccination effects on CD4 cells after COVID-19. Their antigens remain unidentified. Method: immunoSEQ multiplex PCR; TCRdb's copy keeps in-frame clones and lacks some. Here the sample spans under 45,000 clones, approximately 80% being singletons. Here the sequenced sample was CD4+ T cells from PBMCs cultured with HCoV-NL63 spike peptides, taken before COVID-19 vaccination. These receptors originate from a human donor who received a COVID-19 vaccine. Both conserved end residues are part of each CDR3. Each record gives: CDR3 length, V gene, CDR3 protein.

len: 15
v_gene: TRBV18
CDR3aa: CASSLRGQGNTEAFF

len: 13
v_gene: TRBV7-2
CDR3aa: CASSVQGSETQYF

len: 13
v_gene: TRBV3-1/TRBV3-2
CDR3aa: CASSQGYRGTQYF

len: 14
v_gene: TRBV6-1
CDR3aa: CASSEGGSLYGYTF

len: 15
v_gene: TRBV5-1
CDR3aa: CASRSGQGTNYGYTF

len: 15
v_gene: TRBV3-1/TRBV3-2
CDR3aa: CASSQAMGQKETQYF

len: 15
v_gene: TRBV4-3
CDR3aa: CASSQYLGGSPPLHF

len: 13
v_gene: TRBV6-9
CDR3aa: CASSSSPGGELFF

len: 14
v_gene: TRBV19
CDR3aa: CASSPRATNTEAFF

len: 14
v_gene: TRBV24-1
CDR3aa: CATSDSQGGETQYF

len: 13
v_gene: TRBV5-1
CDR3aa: CASSLASVSPLHF

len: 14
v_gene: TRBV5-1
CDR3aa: CASTRGNREETQYF

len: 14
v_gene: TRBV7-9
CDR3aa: CASSLQGMNTEAFF

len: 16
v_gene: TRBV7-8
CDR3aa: CASSPRQGNAKNIQYF

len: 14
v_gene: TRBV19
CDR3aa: CASSDTATNEKLFF

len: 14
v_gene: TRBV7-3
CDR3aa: CASSFTGDSDTQYF

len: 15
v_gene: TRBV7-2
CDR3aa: CASSPRTGRDYGYTF

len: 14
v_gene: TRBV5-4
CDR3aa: CASSFKQGATEAFF

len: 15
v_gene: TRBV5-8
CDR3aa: CASSPWILNTGELFF

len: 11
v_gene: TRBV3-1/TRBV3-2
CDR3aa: CASSQLDTQYF

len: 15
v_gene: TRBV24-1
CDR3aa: CATSVGGTGYQPQHF

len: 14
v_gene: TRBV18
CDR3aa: CASSPGQGSYGYTF

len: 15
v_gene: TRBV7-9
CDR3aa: CASSYGTGGHSPLHF

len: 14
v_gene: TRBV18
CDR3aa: CASSTKGQGNTIYF

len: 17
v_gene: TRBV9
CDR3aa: CASSVAGYPGGTGELFF

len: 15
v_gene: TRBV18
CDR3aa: CASSPRGHLQETQYF

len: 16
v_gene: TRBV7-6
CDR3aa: CASSLSRVNSNQPQHF

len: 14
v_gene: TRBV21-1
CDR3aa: CASSKGRGYYGYTF

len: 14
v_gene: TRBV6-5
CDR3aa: CASKEGGIKNIQYF

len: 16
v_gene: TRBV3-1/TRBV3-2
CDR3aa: CASSQYPGARNTEAFF

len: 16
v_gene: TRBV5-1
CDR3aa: CASSSGGLAGQETQYF

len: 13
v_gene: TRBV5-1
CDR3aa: CASKDTLNTEAFF

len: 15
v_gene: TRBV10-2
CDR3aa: CASSDRGQGNYGYTF

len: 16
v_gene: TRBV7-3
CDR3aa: CASSSRGGTYTDTQYF

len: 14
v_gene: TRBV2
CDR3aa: CASRDRVSQETQYF

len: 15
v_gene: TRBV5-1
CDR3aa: CASSPDGTTNEKLFF

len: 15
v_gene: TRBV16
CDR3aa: CASSLPGTSGNTIYF

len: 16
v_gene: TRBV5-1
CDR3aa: CASSFLPGMSNQPQHF

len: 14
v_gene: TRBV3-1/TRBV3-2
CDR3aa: CASSRGGLQYGYTF

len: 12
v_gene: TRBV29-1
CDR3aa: CSVNRGRTEAFF

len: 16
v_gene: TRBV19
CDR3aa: CASSIIRGRNTGELFF

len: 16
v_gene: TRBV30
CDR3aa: CAWSRSRTYDTDTQYF

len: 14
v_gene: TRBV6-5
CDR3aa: CASMKQGATGELFF

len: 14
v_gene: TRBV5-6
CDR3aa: CASSSQGLQETQYF

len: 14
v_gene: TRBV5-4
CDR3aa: CASSRDRVEIGYTF

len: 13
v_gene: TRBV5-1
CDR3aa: CASSDQGVETQYF

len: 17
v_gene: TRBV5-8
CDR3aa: CASSLGVLRSAGQTQYF

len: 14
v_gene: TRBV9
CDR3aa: CASTVRGAGDTQYF

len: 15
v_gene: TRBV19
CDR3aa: CASSRTGKRQETQYF